The TCR beta chain described here comes from a study of quantifying T cell responses using KT2 cells. The overall study: RNA was reverse transcribed with TCR alpha and beta constant-region primers.

This CDR3 region has 14 residues. Trimming pared 4 bases from V and 6 bases from J, leaving 13 bases between. Germline V gene sequence: CDR1 LGHNA, CDR2 YNFKEQ. A single-stranded UMI oligo with SP2 sequence was ligated to cDNA 3' ends. An equimolar mix of RC1.1 and RC1.2 primed the beta chain across TRBC1 and TRBC2. Each CDR3 protein gets one entry after TCRdb re-called the UMI-ligation and nested PCR reads with MiXCR. The sample holds tens of thousands of distinct CDR3 sequences, approximately 6.8% seen once. This sequence originates from a human donor. This chain connects TRBV4-2 to TRBJ1-5; D ambiguous. Source material: PBMCs spiked with cells of the T cell clone KT2. Written as DNA, the CDR3 is TGTGCCAGCAGCCCGGGCGGGGAGGGTCAGCCCCAGCATTTT. It specifies CASSPGGEGQPQHF.